This T cell receptor (beta chain) is from a study of T cell changes during pregnancy in multiple sclerosis. The CDR3 has 14 residues. The trim removed 0 bases at V and 2 bases at J, leaving 1 base unmatched. The germline CDR1 and CDR2 sequences are SGHRS and YFSETQ. Produced via immunoSEQ multiplex PCR; TCRdb's table is partial and in-frame only. The data show tens of thousands of clones, 85% to 90% seen once. The gene calls are TRBV5-1 and TRBJ2-7, with 8 bases aligning to TRBD2. The source material was CD4+ T cells from peripheral blood mononuclear cells, sampled in the first trimester of pregnancy. The origin of this receptor is a female donor with multiple sclerosis, enrolled in a pregnancy study. As DNA, the CDR3 is TGCGCCAGCAGCTTGGCGGGAGGGACCTACGAGCAGTACTTC. Translated, it gives CASSLAGGTYEQYF.